This T cell receptor beta chain was captured in a study of OX40 agonist ivuxolimab in advanced cancers. TCRdb's table, derived via immunoSEQ multiplex PCR, lists solely in-frame clones and lacks some. Among some 70,000 clones listed, roughly nine tenths were seen once. CDR1 and CDR2 from the germline V gene are SGHTS and YDEGEE. This CDR3 comprises 13 residues. V was trimmed by 1 base and J by 3 bases, leaving 6 bases between them. The gene calls are TRBV5-8 and TRBJ2-3; no firm D call. Source: CD4+ or CD8+ T cells sorted from blood, taken in a trial of the OX40 agonist ivuxolimab. The sequence was obtained from an adult with an advanced solid tumor such as melanoma, head and neck, liver or kidney cancer. This CDR3 reads CASSLSGTDTQYF. The CDR3 nucleotides read TGTGCCAGCAGCTTGAGTGGGACAGATACGCAGTATTTT. Full variable domain (missing parts from reference TRBV5-8 and TRBJ2-3): EAGVTQSPTHLIKTRGQQATLRCSPISGHTSVYWYQQALGLGLQFLLWYDEGEERNRGNFPPRFSGRQFPNYSSELNVNALELEDSALYLCASSLSGTDTQYFGPGTRLTVL.